This section outlines one T cell receptor (beta chain) sequence together with its context. Its target is not known. There are 15 residues in the CDR3. Germline assignment: CDR1 SGHAT and CDR2 FQNNGV. The germline V and J ends were trimmed by 5 bases and 1 base, with 14 bases remaining between them. These data belong to a study of cytomegalovirus exposure and HLA in healthy donors. Study results and limitations: Researchers had no immune exposure information except CMV serostatus available. Most CMV-associated TCR beta chains appeared HLA-restricted in a later analysis.

With 60 Vbeta and 13 Jbeta primers, the PCR was carried out. The assay was immunoSEQ multiplex PCR, and TCRdb's table has in-frame clones only and misses some. The sample has approximately 220,000 clones; over 65% are singletons. Nominally healthy donors were sampled, though unrecorded immune exposures were likely. The sequence was obtained from a young man in good health and CMV-seronegative. The gene calls are TRBV11-2 and TRBJ2-5; D is possibly TRBD2 (6 bases). Sequencing used PBMCs. This chain's CDR3 is CASSLGLGAQETQYF. DNA of the CDR3: TGTGCCAGCAGCCTGGGACTGGGAGCCCAAGAGACCCAGTACTTC.